The sequence of this TCR beta chain was determined in a study of technical replicates of blood from a handful of donors. Clones were read by immunoSEQ multiplex PCR, and TCRdb kept only the in-frame ones, dropping some. Altogether 55,000 to 75,000 clones are present, over 85% being singletons, with the ten largest covering roughly 4%. V was pared by 6 bases and J by 1 base, with 2 bases of the junction left unmatched. The CDR3 runs to 14 residues. Germline-derived CDR1 and CDR2 are MNHNS and SASEGT. Sequenced material: PBMCs. V is TRBV6-1 and J is TRBJ2-2; 7 bases agree with TRBD1. This sequence was found in a human donor in good health. Some clones in this sample may be carry-over from other donors' samples. The CDR3 loop reads CASSRDRNTGELFF. DNA for the CDR3: TGTGCCAGCAGCCGGGACAGGAACACCGGGGAGCTGTTTTTT.